The 4 T cell receptor beta chains reported below all come from one sample, sequenced in a study of post-analysis software for immune sequencing data. For these receptors, no antigen is known. Points from the study as a whole: Controls showed lower frequencies than patients for five or six TRBV segments, and TRBV5-6, TRBV5-1 and TRBV20-1 were among these.

Prepared TCR beta cDNA libraries contained unique molecular identifiers. Each CDR3 protein is one row after TCRdb ran MiXCR on the PCR reads. The sample yields under 200,000 distinct CDR3 sequences, approximately 28% seen once. Material for sequencing was blood. The receptors derive from a girl aged 2 to 17 with multiple sclerosis.

This clonotype was seen only once. V is TRBV13 and J is TRBJ2-6; D ambiguous. CDR3 size: 12 residues. CDR1 is PRHDT and CDR2 is FYEKMQ in the germline V gene (reference sequence). Trimming removed 5 bases from V and 7 bases from J, with 6 bases in between. CDR3 amino acids: CASSRSANVLTF. In DNA form, the CDR3 reads TGTGCCAGCAGCCGAAGTGCCAACGTCCTGACTTTC.

The chain has TRBV6-2 or TRBV6-3 and TRBJ1-1, with D unclear. CDR3 length: 17 residues. CDR1 is MNHEY, CDR2 SVGEGT, per germline. V lost 2 bases, J lost 0 bases, and 16 bases lay in between. CDR3 amino acids: CASSYPTGSGMNTEAFF. The CDR3 nucleotides are TGTGCCAGCAGTTACCCAACCGGTTCGGGAATGAACACTGAAGCTTTCTTT.

This clonotype was counted between two and nine times. V is TRBV18 and J is TRBJ1-4, with D perhaps TRBD1 (5 bases). V was clipped by 6 bases and J by 3 bases, with 17 bases between them. The CDR3 consists of 16 residues. Germline V gives CDR1 KGHSH, CDR2 LQKENI. The CDR3 DNA is TGTGCCAGCTCGGGGGGACTTACTGGAGCTAATGAAAAACTGTTTTTT. Its protein is CASSGGLTGANEKLFF.

A remark on this clonotype: With a much larger clone just one base away, this may be a read error. The chain carries TRBV7-8 and TRBJ2-1; TRBD2 matches at 9 bases. The J call may be incorrect, as the DNA end agrees better with TRBJ2-7. This CDR3 region has 17 residues. Germline V CDR1 and CDR2: SGHVS, FQNEAQ. This CDR3 reads CASSLEGSGGRYNEQYF. For the CDR3, the DNA is TGTGCCAGCAGCTTAGAAGGGAGCGGGGGGCGCTACAATGAGCAGTACTTC.